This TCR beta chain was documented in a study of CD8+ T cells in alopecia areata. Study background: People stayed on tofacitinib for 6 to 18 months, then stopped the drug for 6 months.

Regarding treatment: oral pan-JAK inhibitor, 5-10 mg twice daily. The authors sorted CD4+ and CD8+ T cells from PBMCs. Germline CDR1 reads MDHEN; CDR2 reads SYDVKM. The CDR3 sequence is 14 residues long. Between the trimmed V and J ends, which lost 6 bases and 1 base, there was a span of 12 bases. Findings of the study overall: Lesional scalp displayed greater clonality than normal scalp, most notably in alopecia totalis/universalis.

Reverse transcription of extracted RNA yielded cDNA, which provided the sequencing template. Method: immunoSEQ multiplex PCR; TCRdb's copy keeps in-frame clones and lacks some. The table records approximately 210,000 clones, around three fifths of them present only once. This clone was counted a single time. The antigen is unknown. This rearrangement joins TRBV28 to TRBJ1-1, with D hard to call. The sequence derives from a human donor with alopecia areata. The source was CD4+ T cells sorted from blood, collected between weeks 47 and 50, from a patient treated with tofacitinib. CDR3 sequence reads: CASRDHSGNTEAFF. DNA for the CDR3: TGTGCCAGCAGAGACCACTCGGGGAACACTGAAGCTTTCTTT.